What follows are 31 T cell receptor beta chains derived from one specimen sequenced in a study of shared clonotypes between healthy human individuals. Only in-frame clones appear in the TCRdb table, and some are missing; sequencing was by immunoSEQ multiplex PCR. The table shows a few hundred thousand clones, with 87% occurring only once. Sequencing used memory CD8+ T cells sorted from blood. Subset indicated: CD45RO+ cells pooled with CCR7-negative TemRA cells. The source is a young man in good health.

The chain combines TRBV11-2 with TRBJ2-7; D call uncertain. The CDR3 totals 12 residues. Germline assignment: CDR1 SGHAT and CDR2 FQNNGV. Deletions cut 6 bases from V and 6 bases from J, with 12 bases between. CDR3 loop: CASRPFCCEQYF. In DNA, the CDR3 is TGTGCCAGCAGACCCTTCTGCTGCGAGCAGTACTTC.

V gene TRBV6-1 combines with J gene TRBJ2-7; D is ambiguous. The V gene's germline CDR1 is MNHNS and CDR2 SASEGT. V dropped 3 bases and J dropped 2 bases, with 14 bases sitting between them. The CDR3 totals 15 residues. The CDR3 here is CASSDHLEPPYEQYF. For the CDR3, the DNA is TGTGCCAGCAGTGACCACCTGGAGCCGCCCTACGAGCAGTACTTC.

The chain uses TRBV27 and TRBJ2-7, with 7 bases fitting TRBD1. The V and J ends lost 5 bases and 3 bases, in that order; junction bases with no gene match: 13. The germline V gene encodes CDR1 MNHEY and CDR2 SMNVEV (reference sequence). This CDR3 is built from 16 residues. For the CDR3, the DNA is TGTGCCAGCAGTCCCTCGATGGGACAGTTCAGCTACGAGCAGTACTTC. This translates into CASSPSMGQFSYEQYF.

The J gene is TRBJ2-7, the V gene TRBV4-1; 7 bases line up with TRBD2. V shed 1 base, J shed 0 bases, and the junction held 9 bases outside the gene matches. Germline V gene data show CDR1 as MGHRA and CDR2 as YSYEKL. The CDR3 is 17 residues long. This chain's CDR3 is CASSQGGGEASSYEQYF. In DNA, the CDR3 is TGCGCCAGCAGCCAAGGTGGGGGGGAGGCCTCCTCCTACGAGCAGTACTTC.

This sequence joins TRBV30 and TRBJ1-5; D gene uncertain. V lost 1 base and J lost 5, with 6 bases in between. There are 12 residues in the CDR3. CDR1 GTSNPN and CDR2 SVGIG come from the germline V gene (reference sequence). The CDR3 DNA sequence: TGTGCCTGGAGTGGATGGGATCAGCCCCAGCATTTT. It translates to CAWSGWDQPQHF.

The chain employs TRBV19 and TRBJ1-6, with unresolved D. CDR3 size: 13 residues. Germline assignment: CDR1 LNHDA and CDR2 SQIVND (reference sequence). Trimming removed 1 base from V and 10 bases from J, with 8 bases in between. The CDR3 DNA sequence: TGTGCCAGTAGTATAGGAGAGGGATCACCCCTCCACTTT. Residues: CASSIGEGSPLHF.

The J gene is TRBJ2-2, the V gene TRBV4-3; 8 bases match TRBD1. Unmatched junction bases numbered 5, after V lost 4 bases and J lost 4 bases. The germline gives CDR1 LGHNA, CDR2 YSLEER. The CDR3 consists of 15 residues. The CDR3 DNA reads as TGCGCCAGCAGCCGAAAGACAGGGGTCACCGGGGAGCTGTTTTTT. Encoded protein: CASSRKTGVTGELFF.

DNA of the CDR3: TGTGCCACCAGCAGAGATCAGGGGGTGAGCACTGAAGCTTTCTTT. Translating gives CATSRDQGVSTEAFF. The rearrangement joins TRBV15 to TRBJ1-1; 7 nucleotides match TRBD1. CDR1 is LNHNV and CDR2 is YYDKDF in the germline V gene (reference sequence). The CDR3 length is 15 residues. With 0 bases clipped from V and 4 bases from J, the junction kept 5 bases outside the gene matches. Full variable domain (outside the CDR3, taken from reference TRBV15 and TRBJ1-1): DAMVIQNPRYQVTQFGKPVTLSCSQTLNHNVMYWYQQKSSQAPKLLFHYYDKDFNNEADTPDNFQSRRPNTSFCFLDIRSPGLGDTAMYLCATSRDQGVSTEAFFGQGTRLTVV.

CDR3 sequence: CAIEGTGELFF. CDR3 DNA: TGTGCCATCGAGGGCACCGGGGAGCTGTTTTTT. The V and J genes are TRBV10-3 and TRBJ2-2, with D tentatively TRBD2 (5 bases). The germline V gene has CDR1 ENHRY and CDR2 SYGVKD. This CDR3 has 11 residues. Trimming took 8 bases from V and 4 from J, leaving 5 bases between them.

This clone has just one count. V gene TRBV27 combines with J gene TRBJ1-1, with 8 positions matching TRBD1. Germline lookup yields CDR1 MNHEY and CDR2 SMNVEV (reference sequence). J was trimmed by 0 bases and V by 10 bases; bases with no gene match: 10. The CDR3 runs 15 residues. CDR3: CATGQGGGMNTEAFF. Here the CDR3 DNA reads TGTGCCACCGGACAGGGAGGGGGCATGAACACTGAAGCTTTCTTT.

This chain links TRBV7-6 with TRBJ1-1; no firm D call. V lost 5 bases and J 1 base, leaving 8 bases between the germline ends. CDR1 SGHVS and CDR2 FNYEAQ come from the germline V gene. This CDR3 spans 13 amino acids. The CDR3 reads CASSEDGNTEAFF. For the CDR3, the DNA is TGTGCCAGCAGCGAGGACGGGAACACTGAAGCTTTCTTT.

This chain joins TRBV4-1 and TRBJ2-3; 8 bases line up with TRBD2. The CDR3 contains 17 residues. Germline values: CDR1 MGHRA, CDR2 YSYEKL. V shed 0 bases and J 5 bases; nucleotides not matched to a gene: 10. CDR3 protein: CASSQDTAGGRVDTQYF. Here the CDR3 DNA reads TGCGCCAGCAGCCAAGATACGGCGGGGGGCCGGGTAGATACGCAGTATTTT.

J is TRBJ2-7 and V is TRBV19; TRBD1 is a possible D gene (6 bases). From germline, CDR1 is LNHDA and CDR2 SQIVND (reference sequence). V was pared by 5 bases and J by 2 bases, with 13 bases between. The CDR3 totals 14 residues. The chain's CDR3 is CASSLTGATYEQYF. The CDR3 DNA reads TGTGCCAGTAGTCTGACAGGCGCCACCTACGAGCAGTACTTC.

This chain connects TRBV5-1 to TRBJ2-7; D gene unclear. Germline assignment: CDR1 SGHRS and CDR2 YFSETQ. Between the trimmed V and J ends, which lost 2 bases and 0 bases, there was a span of 9 bases. CDR3 size: 14 residues. CDR3 in DNA: TGCGCCAGCAGCTTAGTGGTGAGCTCCTACGAGCAGTACTTC. Its protein is CASSLVVSSYEQYF.

V and J are TRBV6-6 and TRBJ1-1; D not resolved. The V and J ends lost 7 bases and 4 bases respectively, with 10 bases between them. The CDR3 has 12 residues. Per the germline V gene, CDR1 is MNHNY and CDR2 is SVGAGI (reference sequence). The DNA of the CDR3 is TGTGCCAGCACAGTCTTCGGCACTGAAGCTTTCTTT. It encodes CASTVFGTEAFF.

This clone was picked up many times. V is TRBV7-9 and J is TRBJ2-6, with D perhaps matching TRBD1 (5 bases). Between the trimmed V and J ends, which lost 4 bases and 1 base, there was a span of 14 bases. The CDR3 loop spans 17 amino acids. In germline, CDR1 is SEHNR, CDR2 FQNEAQ (reference sequence). The DNA of the CDR3 is TGTGCCAGCAGCTGGGCAGGGTCTCTATCTGGGGCCAACGTCCTGACTTTC. Its translation is CASSWAGSLSGANVLTF.

V usage is TRBV30 and J usage is TRBJ1-5; D might be TRBD1 (6 bases). V was pared by 2 bases and J by 1 base, with 12 bases between. Germline assignment: CDR1 GTSNPN and CDR2 SVGIG (reference sequence). The CDR3 loop spans 15 amino acids. For the CDR3, the DNA is TGTGCCTGGAGTCTTTGGGGGGCGAGCAATCAGCCCCAGCATTTT. Translation: CAWSLWGASNQPQHF.

The rearrangement uses TRBV6-1 and TRBJ2-3; possible D gene TRBD1, 5 bases. There are 14 residues in the CDR3. Germline V CDR1 and CDR2: MNHNS, SASEGT. Trimming shortened V by 2 bases and J by 2 bases, and 8 bases separated the two germline ends. This chain's CDR3 is CASSETGITDTQYF. CDR3 nucleotide sequence: TGTGCCAGCAGTGAAACAGGAATCACAGATACGCAGTATTTT.

CDR3 coding DNA: TGCGCCTCCCTTTCCGGAGCGGTAGATACGCAGTATTTT. This translates into CASLSGAVDTQYF. The chain carries TRBV10-2 and TRBJ2-3, with D possibly being TRBD2 (5 bases). Trimming shortened V by 11 bases and J by 5 bases, and 17 bases separated the two germline ends. The CDR3 loop spans 13 amino acids. Germline V gene sequence: CDR1 WSHSY, CDR2 SAAADI.

The count of this clone is one. The rearrangement uses TRBV10-2 and TRBJ2-7, with D perhaps matching TRBD1 or TRBD2 (6 bases each). This CDR3 contains 13 residues. The V end was cut by 0 bases, the J end by 7 bases, with 10 bases between. The germline V gene encodes CDR1 WSHSY and CDR2 SAAADI. The CDR3 here is CASSESKGGEQYF. The CDR3 DNA is TGCGCCAGCAGTGAGTCGAAGGGGGGAGAGCAGTACTTC.

The V call is TRBV7-6, the J call TRBJ2-1, with D possibly called TRBD1 or TRBD2 (6 bases each). The V gene's germline CDR1 is SGHVS and CDR2 FNYEAQ. The CDR3 sequence is 13 residues long. Trimming removed 3 bases from V and 8 bases from J, with 11 bases in between. The CDR3 sequence: CASSFYGGDEQFF. CDR3 nucleotide sequence: TGTGCCAGCAGCTTCTACGGGGGCGATGAGCAGTTCTTC.

This clone was detected only a few times. The chain has TRBV25-1 and TRBJ2-1, with 11 positions matching TRBD2. Germline CDR1 and CDR2: MGHDK and SYGVNS. The CDR3 is made up of 17 amino acids. With V trimmed by 4 bases and J by 8 bases, 13 bases remained unmatched. CDR3 residues: CASSAYTGPSGGYEQFF. CDR3 bases: TGTGCCAGCAGTGCCTACACCGGGCCTAGCGGGGGGTATGAGCAGTTCTTC. The full variable domain, in which reference TRBV25-1 and TRBJ2-1 provide the parts outside the CDR3, is EADIYQTPRYLVIGTGKKITLECSQTMGHDKMYWYQQDPGMELHLIHYSYGVNSTEKGDLSSESTVSRIRTEHFPLTLESARPSHTSQYLCASSAYTGPSGGYEQFFGPGTRLTVL.

This clone was seen just once. The V gene is TRBV7-9, the J gene TRBJ2-5; D is uncertain. The CDR3 spans 17 residues. Trimming left V 3 bases short and J 2 bases short, with 19 bases between. The germline V gene has CDR1 SEHNR and CDR2 FQNEAQ (reference sequence). The CDR3 region is CASSFGSVPEIQETQYF. CDR3 sequence (DNA): TGTGCCAGCAGCTTCGGCTCCGTCCCGGAAATACAAGAGACCCAGTACTTC.

This chain uses TRBV4-1 with TRBJ2-7; D might be TRBD1 or TRBD2, each matching 5 bases. Trimming took 1 base from V and 1 from J, leaving 14 bases between them. CDR3 length: 16 amino acids. CDR1 MGHRA and CDR2 YSYEKL come from the germline V gene. CDR3 DNA: TGCGCCAGCAGCCAAGTTTCCGGGGACGGTTCCTACGAGCAGTACTTC. As protein: CASSQVSGDGSYEQYF.

The chain couples TRBV7-2 to TRBJ1-2; 7 bases fit TRBD1. The ends lost 1 base at V and 1 base at J; junction bases unmatched: 9. Per the germline V gene, CDR1 is SGHTA and CDR2 is FQGNSA. CDR3 size: 17 residues. The CDR3 DNA is TGTGCCAGCAGCTTAGGTCAGGGGGGGTTCGGTAACTATGGCTACACCTTC. Encoded protein: CASSLGQGGFGNYGYTF.

This sequence joins TRBV7-9 and TRBJ2-1; no firm D call. There are 12 residues in the CDR3. Germline CDR1 reads SEHNR; CDR2 reads FQNEAQ (reference sequence). Trimming removed 3 bases from V and 10 bases from J, with 10 bases in between. CDR3 bases: TGTGCCAGCAGCTTCATCGCTCTAGAGCAGTTCTTC. It encodes CASSFIALEQFF.

This clone was seen a single time. The V gene is TRBV9, the J gene TRBJ1-6, with D unresolved. Trimming took off 2 bases at V and 7 bases at J, with 13 bases between the two ends. The CDR3 contains 15 residues. CDR1 and CDR2 from the germline V gene are SGDLS and YYNGEE. CDR3 bases: TGTGCCAGCAGCGTGGGGAATACGGACAATTCACCCCTCCACTTT. Translated, it gives CASSVGNTDNSPLHF.

The chain uses TRBV5-6 and TRBJ2-7, with 11 bases identical to TRBD1. CDR3 size: 15 residues. Germline V lookup: CDR1 SGHDT, CDR2 YYEEEE. V lost 3 bases to trimming and J lost 4 bases; unmatched junction nucleotides: 6. CDR3 DNA: TGTGCCAGCAGCTGGACAAGGGACAGGGGGTACGAGCAGTACTTC. Amino acids: CASSWTRDRGYEQYF.

The chain joins TRBV13 to TRBJ1-5, with D possibly TRBD1 on 5 matching bases. The ends were cut back, 3 bases at V and 6 bases at J, with 12 bases in the middle. Germline values: CDR1 PRHDT, CDR2 FYEKMQ (reference sequence). The length of the CDR3 is 14 residues. The DNA for the CDR3 is TGTGCCAGCAGCTTGTCCAGGGATCGTCAGCCCCAGCATTTT. Protein: CASSLSRDRQPQHF. Looking up the rest from reference TRBV13 and TRBJ1-5 gives the full variable domain: AAGVIQSPRHLIKEKRETATLKCYPIPRHDTVYWYQQGPGQDPQFLISFYEKMQSDKGSIPDRFSAQQFSDYHSELNMSSLELGDSALYFCASSLSRDRQPQHFGDGTRLSIL.

V and J are TRBV27 and TRBJ2-7; tentative D call: TRBD1 (6 bases). V lost 6 bases and J 6 bases, leaving 12 bases between the germline ends. In germline, CDR1 is MNHEY, CDR2 SMNVEV (reference sequence). The CDR3 has 12 amino acids. The CDR3 region is CASSPQGSEQYF. The CDR3, as DNA: TGTGCCAGCAGCCCACAGGGTTCCGAGCAGTACTTC.

This rearrangement joins TRBV5-4 to TRBJ2-7, with D unclear. Germline CDR1 reads SGHNT; CDR2 reads YYREEE (reference sequence). CDR3 size: 14 residues. V was cut by 3 bases and J by 3 bases, with 13 bases left in between. The CDR3 nucleotides read TGTGCCAGCAGCTCTGTGGAGTTAATCTACGAGCAGTACTTC. Protein product: CASSSVELIYEQYF.